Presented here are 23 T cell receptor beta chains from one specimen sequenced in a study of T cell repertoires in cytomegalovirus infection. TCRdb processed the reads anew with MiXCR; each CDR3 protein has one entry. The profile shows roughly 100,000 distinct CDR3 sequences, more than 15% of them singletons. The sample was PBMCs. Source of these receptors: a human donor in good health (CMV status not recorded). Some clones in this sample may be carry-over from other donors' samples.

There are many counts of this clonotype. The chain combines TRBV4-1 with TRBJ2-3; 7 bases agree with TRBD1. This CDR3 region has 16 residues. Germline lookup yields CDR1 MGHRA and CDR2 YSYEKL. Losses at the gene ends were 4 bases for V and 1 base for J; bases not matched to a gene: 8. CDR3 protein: CASSLGQAFGTDTQYF. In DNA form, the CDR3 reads TGCGCCAGCAGCCTCGGACAGGCCTTCGGCACAGATACGCAGTATTTT.

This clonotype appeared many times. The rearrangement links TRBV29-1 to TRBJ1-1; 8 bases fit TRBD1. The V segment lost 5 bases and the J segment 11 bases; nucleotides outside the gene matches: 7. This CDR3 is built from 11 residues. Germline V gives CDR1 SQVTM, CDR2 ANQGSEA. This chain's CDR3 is CSVPRGRRAFF. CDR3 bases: TGCAGCGTTCCCAGGGGGCGCCGGGCTTTCTTT.

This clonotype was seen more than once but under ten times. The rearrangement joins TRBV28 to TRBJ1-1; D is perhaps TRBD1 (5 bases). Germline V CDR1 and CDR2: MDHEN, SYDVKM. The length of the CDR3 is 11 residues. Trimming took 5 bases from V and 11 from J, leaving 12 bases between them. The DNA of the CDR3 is TGTGCCAGCAGTGGGACCCGGGAGGCTTTCTTT. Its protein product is CASSGTREAFF.

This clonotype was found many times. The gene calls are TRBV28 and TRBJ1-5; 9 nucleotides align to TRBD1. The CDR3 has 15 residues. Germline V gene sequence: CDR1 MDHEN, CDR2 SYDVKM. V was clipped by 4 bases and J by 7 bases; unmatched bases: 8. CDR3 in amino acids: CASSSAGTGQQPQHF. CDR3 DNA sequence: TGTGCCAGCAGTTCCGCTGGGACAGGGCAACAGCCCCAGCATTTT.

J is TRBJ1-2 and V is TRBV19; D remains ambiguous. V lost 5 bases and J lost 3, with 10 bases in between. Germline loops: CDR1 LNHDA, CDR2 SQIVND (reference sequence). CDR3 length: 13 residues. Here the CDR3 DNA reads TGTGCCAGTAGTGCCCGGACGTACTATGGCTACACCTTC. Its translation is CASSARTYYGYTF.

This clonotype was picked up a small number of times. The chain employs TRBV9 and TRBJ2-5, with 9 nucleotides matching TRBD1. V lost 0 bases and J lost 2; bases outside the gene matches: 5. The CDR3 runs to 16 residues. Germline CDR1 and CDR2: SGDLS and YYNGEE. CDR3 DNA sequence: TGTGCCAGCAGCGTAGTGGGGACAGGGCCACAAGAGACCCAGTACTTC. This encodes CASSVVGTGPQETQYF.

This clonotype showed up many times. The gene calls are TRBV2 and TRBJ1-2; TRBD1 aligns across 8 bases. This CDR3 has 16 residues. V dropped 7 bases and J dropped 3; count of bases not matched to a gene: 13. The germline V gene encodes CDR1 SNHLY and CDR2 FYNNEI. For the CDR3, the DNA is TGTGCCAGCAAAAGCCATCGGACAGGGCTCCACTATGGCTACACCTTC. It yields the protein CASKSHRTGLHYGYTF.

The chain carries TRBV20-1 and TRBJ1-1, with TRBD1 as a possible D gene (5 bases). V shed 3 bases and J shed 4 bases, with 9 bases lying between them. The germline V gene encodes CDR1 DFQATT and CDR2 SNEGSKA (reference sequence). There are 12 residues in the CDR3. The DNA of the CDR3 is TGCAGTGCTAGCTCGGGGACCACTGAAGCTTTCTTT. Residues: CSASSGTTEAFF.

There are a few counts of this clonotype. The CDR3 bases are TGTGCCAGTAGTATCGGGGGGGATACGCAGTATTTT. Its translation: CASSIGGDTQYF. The chain combines TRBV19 with TRBJ2-3; the match to TRBD2 covers 7 bases. The CDR3 sequence is 12 residues long. V trimming: 3 bases; J trimming: 6 bases; junction bases outside the gene matches: 0. CDR1 and CDR2 from the germline V gene are LNHDA and SQIVND (reference sequence).

The DNA of the CDR3 is TGTGCCAGCAGCCTAGACAGGGGGCAGGGCGAGCAGTACTTC. As protein: CASSLDRGQGEQYF. The V gene is TRBV4-2, the J gene TRBJ2-7; TRBD1 agrees at 10 bases. Germline CDR1 reads LGHNA; CDR2 reads YNFKEQ. This CDR3 spans 14 amino acids. V shed 4 bases and J 6 bases; nucleotides not matched to a gene: 6.

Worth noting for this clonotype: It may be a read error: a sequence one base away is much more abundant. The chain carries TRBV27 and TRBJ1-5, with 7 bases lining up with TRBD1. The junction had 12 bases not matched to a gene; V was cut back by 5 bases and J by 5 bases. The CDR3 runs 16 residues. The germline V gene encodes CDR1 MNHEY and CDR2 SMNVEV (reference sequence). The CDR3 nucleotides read TGTGCCAGCAGTCCGACAGGGACCCGGGTCGATCAGCCCCAGCATTTT. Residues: CASSPTGTRVDQPQHF.

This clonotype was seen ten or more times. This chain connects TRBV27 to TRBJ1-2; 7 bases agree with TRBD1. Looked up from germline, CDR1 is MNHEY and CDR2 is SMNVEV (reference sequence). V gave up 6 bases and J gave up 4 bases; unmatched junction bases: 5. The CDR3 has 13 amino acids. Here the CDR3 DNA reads TGTGCCAGCAGCCCGGGGACAGTCTATGGCTACACCTTC. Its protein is CASSPGTVYGYTF.

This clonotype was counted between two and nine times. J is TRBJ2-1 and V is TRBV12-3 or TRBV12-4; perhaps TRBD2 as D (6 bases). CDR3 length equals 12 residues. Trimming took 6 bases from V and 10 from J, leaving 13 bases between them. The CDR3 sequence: CASSVLASEQFF. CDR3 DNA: TGTGCCAGCAGCGTACTAGCCTCCGAGCAGTTCTTC.

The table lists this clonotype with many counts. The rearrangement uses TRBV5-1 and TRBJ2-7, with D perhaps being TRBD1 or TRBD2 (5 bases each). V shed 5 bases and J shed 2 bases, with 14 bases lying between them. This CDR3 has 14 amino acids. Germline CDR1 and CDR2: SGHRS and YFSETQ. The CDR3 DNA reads TGCGCCAGCAGGAGTGAGGGGCGAACCTACGAGCAGTACTTC. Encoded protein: CASRSEGRTYEQYF.

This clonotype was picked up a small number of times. The CDR3, as DNA: TGCAGTGCCAATGAGGGTCCCGCTAATGAAAAACTGTTTTTT. It codes for CSANEGPANEKLFF. This chain connects TRBV20-1 to TRBJ1-4; D is unclear. CDR1 and CDR2 (germline): DFQATT, SNEGSKA (reference sequence). Trimming stripped 6 bases from V and 3 bases from J, with 14 bases between. The CDR3 is 14 amino acids.

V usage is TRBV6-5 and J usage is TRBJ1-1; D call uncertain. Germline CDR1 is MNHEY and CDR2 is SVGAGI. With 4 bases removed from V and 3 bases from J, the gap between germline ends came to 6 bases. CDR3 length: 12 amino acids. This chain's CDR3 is CASSSPYTEAFF. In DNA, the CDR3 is TGTGCCAGCAGTTCCCCTTACACTGAAGCTTTCTTT.

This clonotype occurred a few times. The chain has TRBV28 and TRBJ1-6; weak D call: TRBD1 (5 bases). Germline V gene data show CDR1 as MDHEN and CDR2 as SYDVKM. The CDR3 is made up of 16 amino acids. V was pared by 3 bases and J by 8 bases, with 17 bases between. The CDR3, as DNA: TGTGCCAGCAGTTTGATGGGGGGTAGGGGTGATTCACCCCTCCACTTT. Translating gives CASSLMGGRGDSPLHF.

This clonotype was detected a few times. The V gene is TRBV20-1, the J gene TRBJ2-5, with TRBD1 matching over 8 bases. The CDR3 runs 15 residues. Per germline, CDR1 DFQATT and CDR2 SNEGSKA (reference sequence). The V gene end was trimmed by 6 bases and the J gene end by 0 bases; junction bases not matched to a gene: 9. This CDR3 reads CSATAGTGNQETQYF. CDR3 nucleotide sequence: TGCAGTGCCACCGCCGGGACAGGCAACCAAGAGACCCAGTACTTC.

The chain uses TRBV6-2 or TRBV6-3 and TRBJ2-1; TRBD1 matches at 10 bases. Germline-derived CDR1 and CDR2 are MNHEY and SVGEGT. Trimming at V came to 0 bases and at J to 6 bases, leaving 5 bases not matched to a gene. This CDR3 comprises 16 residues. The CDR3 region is CASSYSGTGVINEQFF. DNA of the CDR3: TGTGCCAGCAGTTACTCCGGGACAGGGGTTATCAATGAGCAGTTCTTC.

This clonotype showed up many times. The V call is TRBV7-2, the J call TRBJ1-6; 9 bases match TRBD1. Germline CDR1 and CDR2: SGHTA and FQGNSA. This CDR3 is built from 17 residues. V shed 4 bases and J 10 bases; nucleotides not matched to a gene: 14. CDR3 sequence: CASSSGVGTGPSSPLHF. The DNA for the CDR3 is TGTGCCAGCAGCTCCGGGGTAGGGACAGGGCCATCGTCACCCCTCCACTTT. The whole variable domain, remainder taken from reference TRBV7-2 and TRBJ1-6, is GAGVSQSPSNKVTEKGKDVELRCDPISGHTALYWYRQSLGQGLEFLIYFQGNSAPDKSGLPSDRFSAERTGGSVSTLTIQRTQQEDSAVYLCASSSGVGTGPSSPLHFGNGTRLTVT.

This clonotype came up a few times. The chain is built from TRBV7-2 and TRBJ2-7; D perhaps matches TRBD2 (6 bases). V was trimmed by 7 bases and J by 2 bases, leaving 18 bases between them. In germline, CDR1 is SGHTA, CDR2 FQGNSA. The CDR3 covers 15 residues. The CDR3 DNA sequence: TGTGCCAGCACCCTACTTGACGGGAGCGCCTACGAGCAGTACTTC. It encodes CASTLLDGSAYEQYF.

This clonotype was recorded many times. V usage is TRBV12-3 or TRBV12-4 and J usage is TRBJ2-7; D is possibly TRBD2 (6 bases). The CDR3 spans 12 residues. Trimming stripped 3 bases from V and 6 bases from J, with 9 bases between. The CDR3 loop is CASSLARGEQYF. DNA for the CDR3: TGTGCCAGCAGTTTGGCGCGGGGCGAGCAGTACTTC.

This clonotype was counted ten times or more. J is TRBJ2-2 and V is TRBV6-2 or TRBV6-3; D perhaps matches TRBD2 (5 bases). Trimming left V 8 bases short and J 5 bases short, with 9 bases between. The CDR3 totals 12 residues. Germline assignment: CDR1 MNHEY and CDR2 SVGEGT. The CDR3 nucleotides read TGTGCCAGCTACCGGGGAACCGGGGAGCTGTTTTTT. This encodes CASYRGTGELFF.